The 18 T cell receptor beta chains below were found in one sample sequenced in a study of Graves' ophthalmopathy and Graves' hyperthyroidism. Researchers took RNA transcripts and amplified TCR beta CDR3 regions from them. Investigators did first-round RT-PCR with HTBI primers, then second-round multiplex PCR. One entry per CDR3 protein, called by TCRdb with MiXCR from the multiplex PCR reads. The sample lists about 400,000 distinct CDR3 sequences, around 20% seen once, with roughly 1.4% in the top ten. Sequenced material: peripheral blood. Receptors were obtained from a woman aged 18-35 years with Graves' ophthalmopathy.

This clonotype was recorded at least ten times. The chain links TRBV11-2 to TRBJ1-2; tentative D call: TRBD1 (5 bases). Trimming cost V 4 bases and J 8 bases, with 11 bases left between them. Germline assignment: CDR1 SGHAT and CDR2 FQNNGV. The CDR3 has 12 residues. The CDR3 nucleotides read TGTGCCAGCAGCTCCCGGGGGGACGGCTACACCTTC. As protein: CASSSRGDGYTF.

This clonotype was seen many times. The chain couples TRBV12-3 or TRBV12-4 to TRBJ2-4; 8 bases match TRBD1. The V gene end was trimmed by 1 base and the J gene end by 5 bases; junction bases not matched to a gene: 4. The CDR3 contains 15 residues. CDR3 sequence reads: CASSLGRGRENIQYF. The CDR3 DNA reads TGTGCCAGCAGTTTAGGCAGGGGGCGCGAAAACATTCAGTACTTC.

This clonotype was seen repeatedly, ten times or more. This chain joins TRBV7-2 and TRBJ2-2, with D possibly being TRBD2 (6 bases). V was clipped by 1 base and J by 6 bases, with 9 bases between them. CDR3 length: 14 residues. Germline CDR1 SGHTA, CDR2 FQGNSA. As DNA, the CDR3 is TGTGCCAGCAGCTTAGGGGGGGTCTCCGGGGAGCTGTTTTTT. Its protein is CASSLGGVSGELFF. Variable domain in full (rest from reference TRBV7-2 and TRBJ2-2): GAGVSQSPSNKVTEKGKDVELRCDPISGHTALYWYRQSLGQGLEFLIYFQGNSAPDKSGLPSDRFSAERTGGSVSTLTIQRTQQEDSAVYLCASSLGGVSGELFFGEGSRLTVL.

This clonotype was observed at least ten times. V is TRBV28 and J is TRBJ2-2; D is unclear. Looked up from germline, CDR1 is MDHEN and CDR2 is SYDVKM. The CDR3 has 15 amino acids. Trimming removed 6 bases at V and 2 bases at J, with 13 bases between. The CDR3 DNA reads TGTGCCAGCAGCCTAGGCAGCCTAAACACCGGGGAGCTGTTTTTT. Its protein product is CASSLGSLNTGELFF. The full variable domain, with the rest looked up from reference TRBV28 and TRBJ2-2, is DVKVTQSSRYLVKRTGEKVFLECVQDMDHENMFWYRQDPGLGLRLIYFSYDVKMKEKGDIPEGYSVSREKKERFSLILESASTNQTSMYLCASSLGSLNTGELFFGEGSRLTVL.

The chain couples TRBV6-1 to TRBJ1-1; possibly TRBD1 for D (6 bases). V gave up 5 bases and J gave up 7 bases, with 11 bases separating them. The germline V gene has CDR1 MNHNS and CDR2 SASEGT. There are 12 residues in the CDR3. The CDR3 DNA is TGTGCCAGCAGTAAAAGACAGGATGAAGCTTTCTTT. Translation gives CASSKRQDEAFF.

This clonotype occurred many times. The chain is built from TRBV20-1 and TRBJ2-2, with 8 bases lining up with TRBD2. Trimming cost V 0 bases and J 6 bases; bases outside gene matches: 6. The CDR3 length is 15 residues. The V gene's germline CDR1 is DFQATT and CDR2 SNEGSKA (reference sequence). The CDR3 region has the DNA TGCAGTGCTAGAGATCAGGGACTAGAGGCCGGGGAGCTGTTTTTT. Translated, it gives CSARDQGLEAGELFF.

This clonotype was observed at least ten times. The gene calls are TRBV9 and TRBJ1-3; 7 nucleotides align to TRBD1. CDR1 SGDLS and CDR2 YYNGEE come from the germline V gene. J was trimmed by 2 bases and V by 3 bases; bases with no gene match: 8. The CDR3 has 16 amino acids. CDR3 bases: TGTGCCAGCAGCGCCCGGGACAGAGGCCCTGGAAACACCATATATTTT. As protein: CASSARDRGPGNTIYF.

This clonotype was seen ten or more times. The chain links TRBV14 to TRBJ2-7, with 7 bases fitting TRBD2. The V segment lost 0 bases and the J segment 3 bases; nucleotides outside the gene matches: 2. This CDR3 spans 14 amino acids. Germline V gene sequence: CDR1 SGHDN, CDR2 FVKESK. CDR3 region: CASSQETGGYEQYF. The CDR3 nucleotides read TGTGCCAGCAGCCAAGAAACGGGGGGCTACGAGCAGTACTTC. The full variable domain, its missing parts supplied by reference TRBV14 and TRBJ2-7, is EAGVTQFPSHSVIEKGQTVTLRCDPISGHDNLYWYRRVMGKEIKFLLHFVKESKQDESGMPNNRFLAERTGGTYSTLKVQPAELEDSGVYFCASSQETGGYEQYFGPGTRLTVT.

In its sample, this clonotype was seen many times. The chain couples TRBV7-9 to TRBJ1-1, with D unclear. CDR3 size: 13 residues. Germline lookup yields CDR1 SEHNR and CDR2 FQNEAQ (reference sequence). With 5 bases removed from V and 2 bases from J, the gap between germline ends came to 9 bases. CDR3 DNA sequence: TGTGCCAGCAGCCCTGTTCCCAACACTGAAGCTTTCTTT. Translating gives CASSPVPNTEAFF.

The table lists this clonotype with many counts. The chain joins TRBV6-4 to TRBJ1-5; TRBD1 matches at 11 bases. V was clipped by 5 bases and J by 6 bases; unmatched bases: 12. The V gene's germline CDR1 is MRHNA and CDR2 SNTAGT. The CDR3 spans 17 residues. The CDR3 region is CASSTSTGTGGGQPQHF. The CDR3 DNA is TGTGCCAGCAGTACCTCTACCGGGACAGGGGGTGGTCAGCCCCAGCATTTT.

This clonotype was recorded once. V is TRBV12-3 or TRBV12-4 and J is TRBJ1-5; 8 bases are shared with TRBD1. CDR3 length: 15 residues. Germline trimming cut 5 bases from V and 0 bases from J; bases unmatched to any gene: 3. The CDR3: CASSPGGSSNQPQHF. The CDR3 nucleotides read TGTGCCAGCAGTCCAGGGGGCAGTAGCAATCAGCCCCAGCATTTT.

The table lists this clonotype with many counts. The CDR3 DNA is TGCAGCGGACAGGATAGGAACACTGAAGCTTTCTTT. Translation gives CSGQDRNTEAFF. This sequence joins TRBV29-1 and TRBJ1-1; a weak D match, TRBD1 (6 bases). CDR3 length: 12 residues. V was cut by 7 bases and J by 1 base, with 10 bases left in between. The V gene's germline CDR1 is SQVTM and CDR2 ANQGSEA. Based on the CDR3 plus reference TRBV29-1 and TRBJ1-1, the full variable domain is SAVISQKPSRDICQRGTSLTIQCQVDSQVTMMFWYRQQPGQSLTLIATANQGSEATYESGFVIDKFPISRPNLTFSTLTVSNMSPEDSSIYLCSGQDRNTEAFFGQGTRLTVV.

This clonotype was counted at least ten times. V usage is TRBV7-3 and J usage is TRBJ2-5, with TRBD2 matching over 11 bases. Per the germline V gene, CDR1 is SGHTA and CDR2 is FQGTGA. V dropped 5 bases and J dropped 2; count of bases not matched to a gene: 4. The CDR3 length is 15 residues. CDR3 region: CASSLLAGGQETQYF. In nucleotides, the CDR3 is TGTGCCAGCAGCCTCTTAGCGGGGGGGCAAGAGACCCAGTACTTC.

This clonotype was recorded many times. The likely explanation is a read error, given a far larger clone one base away. This chain connects TRBV2 to TRBJ1-1; no clear D gene. This CDR3 contains 11 residues. The germline V gene encodes CDR1 SNHLY and CDR2 FYNNEI. The CDR3 nucleotides read TGTGTCAGCATCATGAACACTGAAGCTTTCTTT. It is translated as CVSIMNTEAFF.

A few counts support this clonotype. The chain recombines TRBV5-8 with TRBJ1-6; a weak D match, TRBD1 (6 bases). The CDR3 is 15 residues long. Germline V gene data show CDR1 as SGHTS and CDR2 as YDEGEE. The ends were cut back, 2 bases at V and 11 bases at J, with 17 bases in the middle. The CDR3 DNA reads TGTGCCAGCAGCTTTAGGGGGGCAGAGTACCCACCCCTCCACTTT. This sequence encodes CASSFRGAEYPPLHF.

The sample holds many counts of this clonotype. DNA for the CDR3: TGTGCCAGCAGCCCTCTCCGCGACGCCACCGGGGAGCTGTTTTTT. It specifies CASSPLRDATGELFF. The J gene is TRBJ2-2, the V gene TRBV27; D is undetermined. V lost 6 bases and J 4 bases, leaving 15 bases between the germline ends. The CDR3 runs to 15 residues. The germline CDR1 and CDR2 sequences are MNHEY and SMNVEV (reference sequence).

Many counts were recorded for this clonotype. The chain recombines TRBV19 with TRBJ1-5; D may be TRBD1 (5 bases). The CDR3 has 14 amino acids. The germline CDR1 and CDR2 sequences are LNHDA and SQIVND (reference sequence). V lost 6 bases, J lost 1 base, and 10 bases lay in between. The CDR3 loop is CASRWGGSNQPQHF. The CDR3 DNA reads TGTGCCAGTAGATGGGGGGGGAGCAATCAGCCCCAGCATTTT.

This clonotype was counted a few times. The chain couples TRBV29-1 to TRBJ2-2; 7 bases align to TRBD2. Germline V gene data show CDR1 as SQVTM and CDR2 as ANQGSEA. The CDR3 totals 16 residues. V was pared by 4 bases and J by 8 bases, with 16 bases of the junction left unmatched. The CDR3 DNA reads as TGCAGCGTTGGGTCCCCCGGGAGGCTGACATCTGGGGAGCTGTTTTTT. The encoded protein is CSVGSPGRLTSGELFF.